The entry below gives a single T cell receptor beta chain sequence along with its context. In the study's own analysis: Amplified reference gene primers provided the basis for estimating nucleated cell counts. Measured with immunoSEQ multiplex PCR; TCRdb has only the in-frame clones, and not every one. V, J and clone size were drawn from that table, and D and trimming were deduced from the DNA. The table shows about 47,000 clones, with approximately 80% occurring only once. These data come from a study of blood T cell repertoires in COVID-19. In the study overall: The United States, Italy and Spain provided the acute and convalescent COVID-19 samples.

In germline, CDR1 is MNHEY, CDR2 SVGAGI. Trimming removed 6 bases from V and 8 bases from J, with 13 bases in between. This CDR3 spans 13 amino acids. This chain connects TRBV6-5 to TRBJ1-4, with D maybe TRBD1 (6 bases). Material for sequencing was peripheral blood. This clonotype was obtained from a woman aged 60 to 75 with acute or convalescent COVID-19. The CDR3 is CASRDGTREKLFF. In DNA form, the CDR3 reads TGTGCCAGCAGAGACGGGACAAGGGAAAAACTGTTTTTT.